The rows below give T cell receptor beta chains drawn from one sample of a study of blood T cells in healthy people across ages. Each CDR3 protein gets one entry after TCRdb re-called the 5' RACE reads with MiXCR. The repertoire has some 750,000 distinct CDR3 sequences, 22% of them found once; the top ten carry roughly a fifth. Sequenced material: blood. The receptors shown here come from a man between 65 and 85 years old in good health. The CDR3 runs from the conserved cysteine through the conserved F or W. Each record gives: D gene, V gene, clone size, J gene, CDR3 length, CDR3 protein, CDR3 DNA. The D gene is left open where the match is weak. Only part of the rows carry a size: once, few, many, or a class if the clone is expanded.

TRBD2,TRBV7-2,few,TRBJ2-7,15,CASSLTGGTNYEQYF,TGTGCCAGCAGCTTAACGGGGGGGACCAACTACGAGCAGTACTTC
TRBD1,TRBV7-9,few,TRBJ2-3,17,CASSPRRQGNRTDTQYF,TGTGCCAGCAGCCCACGAAGACAGGGAAATAGGACAGATACGCAGTATTTT
TRBD1,TRBV6-5,many,TRBJ1-4,16,CASSYSVGDRGEKLFF,TGTGCCAGCAGTTACTCCGTCGGGGACAGGGGCGAAAAACTGTTTTTT
.,TRBV7-9,few,TRBJ1-2,13,CASSLAAGDGYTF,TGTGCCAGCAGCTTGGCAGCAGGGGATGGCTACACCTTC
.,TRBV12-3/TRBV12-4,few,TRBJ1-6,14,CASSSQNLNSPLHF,TGTGCCAGCAGTTCACAGAACCTGAATTCACCCCTCCACTTT
TRBD1,TRBV6-5,once,TRBJ2-7,13,CASSGQGPYEQYF,TGTGCCAGCAGTGGACAGGGGCCCTACGAGCAGTACTTC
.,TRBV20-1,.,TRBJ1-2,13,CSATGSGAYGYTF,TGCAGTGCTACGGGGTCGGGGGCTTATGGCTACACCTTC
.,TRBV28,few,TRBJ1-2,14,CASSEDAFNYGYTF,TGTGCCAGCAGCGAGGACGCTTTTAACTATGGCTACACCTTC
.,TRBV6-6,few,TRBJ1-1,12,CASSIDMTEAFF,TGTGCCAGCAGTATTGACATGACTGAAGCTTTCTTT
.,TRBV7-2,many,TRBJ2-3,13,CASSLVHTDTQYF,TGTGCCAGCAGCTTAGTCCACACAGATACGCAGTATTTT
.,TRBV5-1,.,TRBJ2-5,15,CASSPSWVIRETQYF,TGCGCCAGCAGCCCCAGCTGGGTCATTCGGGAGACCCAGTACTTC
.,TRBV11-2,.,TRBJ2-7,16,CASSLRGTSALYEQYF,TGTGCCAGCAGCTTACGTGGGACATCGGCTCTGTACGAGCAGTACTTC
.,TRBV20-1,.,TRBJ2-3,13,CSAQSQTADTQYF,TGCAGTGCTCAGTCTCAGACTGCAGATACGCAGTATTTT
.,TRBV12-3/TRBV12-4,.,TRBJ1-1,13,CASSLGLDRRAFF,TGTGCCAGCAGTTTAGGGTTAGATCGGCGTGCTTTCTTT
TRBD2,TRBV25-1,few,TRBJ2-1,14,CASVRSGGSLQQFF,TGTGCCAGCGTTAGATCGGGCGGGAGTTTGCAGCAGTTCTTC
.,TRBV5-6,few,TRBJ2-3,15,CASSLNWLAQNTQYF,TGTGCCAGCAGCTTGAATTGGCTAGCTCAAAATACGCAGTATTTT
TRBD2,TRBV7-8,.,TRBJ2-1,15,CASSESGRLSHEQFF,TGTGCCAGCAGCGAAAGCGGGAGGTTGAGCCATGAGCAGTTCTTC
TRBD1,TRBV6-1,.,TRBJ2-5,17,CASSPSPGQGDQETQYF,TGTGCCAGCAGCCCATCACCGGGACAGGGGGACCAAGAGACCCAGTACTTC
.,TRBV19,many,TRBJ2-4,14,CASRDRWAKNIQYF,TGTGCCAGTAGAGATAGGTGGGCCAAAAACATTCAGTACTTC
.,TRBV15,.,TRBJ2-5,11,CATSSLQTQYF,TGTGCCACCAGCAGTTTGCAGACCCAGTACTTC
TRBD2,TRBV11-3,.,TRBJ2-5,17,CASSPGLAGSVAESQYF,TGTGCCAGCAGCCCTGGACTAGCGGGCTCCGTTGCAGAGTCCCAGTACTTC
.,TRBV24-1,.,TRBJ2-3,12,CATSVGRDTQYF,TGTGCCACCAGTGTGGGCAGAGATACGCAGTATTTT
TRBD1,TRBV20-1,.,TRBJ1-5,15,CSATNRDRFNQPQHF,TGCAGTGCTACCAACCGGGACAGGTTCAATCAGCCCCAGCATTTT
.,TRBV20-1,.,TRBJ2-3,16,CSARDLANIPSDTQYF,TGCAGTGCTAGAGATCTGGCTAACATTCCCTCAGATACGCAGTATTTT
TRBD2,TRBV5-1,.,TRBJ2-3,17,CASSLLAGASSTDTQYF,TGCGCCAGCAGCTTGTTAGCGGGGGCATCTAGCACAGATACGCAGTATTTT
TRBD2,TRBV7-2,.,TRBJ2-7,15,CASSLARAGKGEQYF,TGTGCCAGCAGCTTAGCGCGAGCGGGAAAGGGGGAGCAGTACTTC
TRBD1,TRBV6-6,.,TRBJ2-7,14,CASSYPDRAYEQYF,TGTGCCAGCAGTTACCCGGACAGGGCCTACGAGCAGTACTTC
.,TRBV6-5,.,TRBJ2-7,17,CASSYSGSGWGQHEQYF,TGTGCCAGCAGTTACTCAGGATCGGGCTGGGGTCAGCACGAGCAGTACTTC
TRBD2,TRBV2,many,TRBJ2-1,14,CASNEAGGTNEQFF,TGTGCCAGCAATGAAGCGGGGGGGACAAATGAGCAGTTCTTC
TRBD1,TRBV7-9,.,TRBJ2-7,14,CASSSRDRTYEQYF,TGTGCCAGCAGCTCCCGGGACAGAACCTACGAGCAGTACTTC
.,TRBV7-2,.,TRBJ1-1,13,CASSSGKNTEAFF,TGTGCCAGCAGTTCCGGGAAGAACACTGAAGCTTTCTTT